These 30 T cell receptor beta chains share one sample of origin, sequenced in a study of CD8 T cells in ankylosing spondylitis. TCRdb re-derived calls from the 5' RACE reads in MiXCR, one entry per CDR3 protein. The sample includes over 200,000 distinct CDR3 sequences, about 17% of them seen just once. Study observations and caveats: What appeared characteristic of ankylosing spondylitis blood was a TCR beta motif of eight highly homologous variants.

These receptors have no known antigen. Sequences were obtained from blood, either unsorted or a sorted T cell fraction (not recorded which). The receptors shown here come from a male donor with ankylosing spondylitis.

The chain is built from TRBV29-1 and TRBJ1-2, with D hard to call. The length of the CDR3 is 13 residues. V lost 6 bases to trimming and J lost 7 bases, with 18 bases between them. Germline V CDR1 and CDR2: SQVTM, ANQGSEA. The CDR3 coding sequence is TGCAGCGTCCCGCGTCGGGCAGCATCTGGCTACACCTTC. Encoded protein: CSVPRRAASGYTF.

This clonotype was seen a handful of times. The CDR3 protein is CASSSREGPGTDYEQYF. CDR3 coding DNA: TGCGCCAGCAGCTCAAGGGAGGGACCCGGGACGGACTACGAGCAGTACTTC. The chain employs TRBV4-1 and TRBJ2-7; 7 bases are shared with TRBD2. The CDR3 length is 17 residues. Germline trimming cut 5 bases from V and 3 bases from J; bases unmatched to any gene: 16. CDR1 and CDR2 (germline): MGHRA, YSYEKL.

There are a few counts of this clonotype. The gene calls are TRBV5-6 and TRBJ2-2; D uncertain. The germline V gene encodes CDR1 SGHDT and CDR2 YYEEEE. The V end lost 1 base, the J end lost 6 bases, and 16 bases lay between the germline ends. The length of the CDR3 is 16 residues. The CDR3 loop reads CASSLRLGLLAGELFF. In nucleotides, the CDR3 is TGTGCCAGCAGCTTGCGCCTAGGGCTCCTCGCCGGGGAGCTGTTTTTT.

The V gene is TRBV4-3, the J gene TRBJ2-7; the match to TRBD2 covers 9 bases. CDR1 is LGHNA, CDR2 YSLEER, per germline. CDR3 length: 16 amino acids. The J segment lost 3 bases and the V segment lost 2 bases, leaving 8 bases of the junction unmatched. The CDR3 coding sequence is TGCGCCAGCAGCCAATCACGGACTAGCGATAACTACGAGCAGTACTTC. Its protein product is CASSQSRTSDNYEQYF.

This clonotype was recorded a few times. The CDR3 region is CASSLRQLTYEQYF. In DNA form, the CDR3 reads TGTGCCAGCAGTTTAAGACAGCTTACCTACGAGCAGTACTTC. V gene TRBV28 combines with J gene TRBJ2-7; possible D gene TRBD1, 5 bases. The germline gives CDR1 MDHEN, CDR2 SYDVKM. The CDR3 spans 14 residues. The V gene lost 2 bases and the J gene lost 2 bases, with 10 bases spanning the gap.

The DNA of the CDR3 is TGTGCCTGGAGTGGGGTACAGGGGCCCACGGGCTACACCTTC. Amino acid sequence: CAWSGVQGPTGYTF. The chain employs TRBV30 and TRBJ1-2; 7 nucleotides agree with TRBD1. Looked up from germline, CDR1 is GTSNPN and CDR2 is SVGIG (reference sequence). With 1 base clipped from V and 8 bases from J, the junction kept 10 bases outside the gene matches. CDR3 length: 14 residues. Supplemented by reference TRBV30 and TRBJ1-2, the full variable domain reads SQTIHQWPATLVQPVGSPLSLECTVEGTSNPNLYWYRQAAGRGLQLLFYSVGIGQISSEVPQNLSASRPQDRQFILSSKKLLLSDSGFYLCAWSGVQGPTGYTFGSGTRLTVV.

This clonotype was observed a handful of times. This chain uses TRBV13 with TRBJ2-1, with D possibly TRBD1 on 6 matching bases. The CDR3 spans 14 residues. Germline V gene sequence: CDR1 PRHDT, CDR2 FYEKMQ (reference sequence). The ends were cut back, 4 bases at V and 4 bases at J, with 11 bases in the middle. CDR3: CASSSATGYNEQFF. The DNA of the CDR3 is TGTGCCAGCAGCTCCGCGACAGGATACAATGAGCAGTTCTTC.

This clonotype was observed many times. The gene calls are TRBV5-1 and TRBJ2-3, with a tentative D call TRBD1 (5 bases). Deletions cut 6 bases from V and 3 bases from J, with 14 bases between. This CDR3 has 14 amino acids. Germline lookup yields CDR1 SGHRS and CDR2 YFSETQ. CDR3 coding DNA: TGCGCCAGCACCGACACCCCAGGGACAGATACGCAGTATTTT. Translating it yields CASTDTPGTDTQYF.

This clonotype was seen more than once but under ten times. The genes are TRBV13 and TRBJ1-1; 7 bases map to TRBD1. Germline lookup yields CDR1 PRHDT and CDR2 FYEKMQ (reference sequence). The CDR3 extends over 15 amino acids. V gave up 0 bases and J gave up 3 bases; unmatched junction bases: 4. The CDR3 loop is CASSLGAGGDTEAFF. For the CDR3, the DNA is TGTGCCAGCAGCTTAGGGGCAGGGGGAGACACTGAAGCTTTCTTT. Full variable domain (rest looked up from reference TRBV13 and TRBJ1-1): AAGVIQSPRHLIKEKRETATLKCYPIPRHDTVYWYQQGPGQDPQFLISFYEKMQSDKGSIPDRFSAQQFSDYHSELNMSSLELGDSALYFCASSLGAGGDTEAFFGQGTRLTVV.

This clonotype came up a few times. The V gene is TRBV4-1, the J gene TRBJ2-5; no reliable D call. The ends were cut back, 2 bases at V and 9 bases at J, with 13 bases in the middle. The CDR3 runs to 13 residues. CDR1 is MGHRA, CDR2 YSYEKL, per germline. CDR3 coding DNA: TGCGCCAGCAGCCAATCTATAGTGAAGGCCCAGTACTTC. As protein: CASSQSIVKAQYF.

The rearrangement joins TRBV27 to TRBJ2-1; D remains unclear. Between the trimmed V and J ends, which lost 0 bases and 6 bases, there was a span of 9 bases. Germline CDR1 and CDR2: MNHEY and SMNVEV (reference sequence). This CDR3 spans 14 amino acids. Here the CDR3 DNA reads TGTGCCAGCAGTTTATCTCCCTCATCCAATGAGCAGTTCTTC. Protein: CASSLSPSSNEQFF.

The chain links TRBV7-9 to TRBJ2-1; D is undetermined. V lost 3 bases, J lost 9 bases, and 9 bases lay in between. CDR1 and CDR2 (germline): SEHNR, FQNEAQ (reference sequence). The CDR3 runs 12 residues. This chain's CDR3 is CASSFGTGEQFF. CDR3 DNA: TGTGCCAGCAGCTTTGGAACGGGTGAGCAGTTCTTC. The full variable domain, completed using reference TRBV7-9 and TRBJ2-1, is DTGVSQNPRHKITKRGQNVTFRCDPISEHNRLYWYRQTLGQGPEFLTYFQNEAQLEKSRLLSDRFSAERPKGSFSTLEIQRTEQGDSAMYLCASSFGTGEQFFGPGTRLTVL.

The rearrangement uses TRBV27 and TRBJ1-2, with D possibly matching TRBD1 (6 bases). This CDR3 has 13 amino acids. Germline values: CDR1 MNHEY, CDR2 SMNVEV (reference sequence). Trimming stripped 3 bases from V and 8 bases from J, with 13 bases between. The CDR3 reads CASSLGGNSGYTF. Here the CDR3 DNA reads TGTGCCAGCAGTTTGGGGGGCAATAGCGGCTACACCTTC.

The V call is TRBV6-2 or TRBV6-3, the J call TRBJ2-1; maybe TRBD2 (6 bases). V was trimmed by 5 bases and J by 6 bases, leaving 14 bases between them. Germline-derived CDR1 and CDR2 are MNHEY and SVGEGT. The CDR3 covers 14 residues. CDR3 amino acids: CASSKPTSTNEQFF. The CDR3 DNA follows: TGTGCCAGCAGTAAACCGACTAGTACCAATGAGCAGTTCTTC.

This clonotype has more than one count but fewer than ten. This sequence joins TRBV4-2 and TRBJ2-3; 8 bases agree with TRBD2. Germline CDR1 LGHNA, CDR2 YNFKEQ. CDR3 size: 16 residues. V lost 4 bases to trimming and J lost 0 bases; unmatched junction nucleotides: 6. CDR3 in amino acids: CASSPQRERSTDTQYF. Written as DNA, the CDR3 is TGTGCCAGCAGCCCCCAGCGGGAGAGAAGCACAGATACGCAGTATTTT.

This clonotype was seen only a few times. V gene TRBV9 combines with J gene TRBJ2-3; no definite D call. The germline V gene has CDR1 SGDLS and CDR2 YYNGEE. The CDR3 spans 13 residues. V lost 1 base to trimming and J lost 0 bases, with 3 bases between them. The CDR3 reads CASSVMSTDTQYF. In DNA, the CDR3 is TGTGCCAGCAGCGTAATGAGCACAGATACGCAGTATTTT.

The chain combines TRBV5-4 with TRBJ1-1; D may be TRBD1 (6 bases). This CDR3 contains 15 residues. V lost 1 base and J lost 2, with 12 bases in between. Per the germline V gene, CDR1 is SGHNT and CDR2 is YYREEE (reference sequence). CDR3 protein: CASSLMGGRNTEAFF. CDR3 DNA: TGTGCCAGCAGCTTGATGGGGGGGCGTAACACTGAAGCTTTCTTT. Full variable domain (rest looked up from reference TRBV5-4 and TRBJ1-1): ETGVTQSPTHLIKTRGQQVTLRCSSQSGHNTVSWYQQALGQGPQFIFQYYREEENGRGNFPPRFSGLQFPNYSSELNVNALELDDSALYLCASSLMGGRNTEAFFGQGTRLTVV.

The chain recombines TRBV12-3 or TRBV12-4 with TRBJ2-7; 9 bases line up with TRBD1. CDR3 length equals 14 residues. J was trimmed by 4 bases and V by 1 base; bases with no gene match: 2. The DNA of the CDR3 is TGTGCCAGCAGTTTAGGGGACAGGGATTACGAGCAGTACTTC. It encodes CASSLGDRDYEQYF.

The DNA of the CDR3 is TGTGCCACCAGTGATGCGGGACTCCAAGAGACCCAGTACTTC. As protein: CATSDAGLQETQYF. The chain carries TRBV24-1 and TRBJ2-5, with D perhaps TRBD2 (6 bases). The CDR3 length is 14 residues. Between the trimmed V and J ends, which lost 3 bases and 1 base, there was a span of 8 bases. The germline V gene has CDR1 KGHDR and CDR2 SFDVKD.

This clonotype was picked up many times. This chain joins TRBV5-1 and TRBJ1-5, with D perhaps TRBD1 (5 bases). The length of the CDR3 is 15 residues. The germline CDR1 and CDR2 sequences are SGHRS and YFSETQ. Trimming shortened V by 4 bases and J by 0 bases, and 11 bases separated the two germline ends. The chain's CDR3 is CASSPIDSSNQPQHF. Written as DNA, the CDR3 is TGCGCCAGCAGCCCTATTGACAGTAGCAATCAGCCCCAGCATTTT.

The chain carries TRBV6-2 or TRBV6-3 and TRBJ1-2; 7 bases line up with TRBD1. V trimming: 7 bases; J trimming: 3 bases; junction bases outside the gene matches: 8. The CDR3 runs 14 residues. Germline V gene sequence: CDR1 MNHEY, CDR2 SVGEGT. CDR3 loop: CASTGQEAHYGYTF. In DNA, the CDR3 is TGTGCCAGCACCGGACAGGAAGCCCACTATGGCTACACCTTC.

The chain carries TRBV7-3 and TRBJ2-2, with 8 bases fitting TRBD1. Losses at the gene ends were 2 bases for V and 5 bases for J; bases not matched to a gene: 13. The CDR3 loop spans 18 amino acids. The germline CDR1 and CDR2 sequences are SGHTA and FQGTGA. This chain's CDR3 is CASSLWIPGGAKTGELFF. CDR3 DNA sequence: TGTGCCAGCAGCTTATGGATTCCAGGGGGCGCTAAAACCGGGGAGCTGTTTTTT.

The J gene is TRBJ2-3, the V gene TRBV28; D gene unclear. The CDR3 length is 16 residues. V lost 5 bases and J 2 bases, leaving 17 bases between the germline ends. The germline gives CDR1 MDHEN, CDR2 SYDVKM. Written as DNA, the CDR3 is TGTGCCAGCAGTCATAGACCGGCGGATGACACAGATACGCAGTATTTT. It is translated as CASSHRPADDTDTQYF. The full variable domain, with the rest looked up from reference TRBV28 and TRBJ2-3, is DVKVTQSSRYLVKRTGEKVFLECVQDMDHENMFWYRQDPGLGLRLIYFSYDVKMKEKGDIPEGYSVSREKKERFSLILESASTNQTSMYLCASSHRPADDTDTQYFGPGTRLTVL.

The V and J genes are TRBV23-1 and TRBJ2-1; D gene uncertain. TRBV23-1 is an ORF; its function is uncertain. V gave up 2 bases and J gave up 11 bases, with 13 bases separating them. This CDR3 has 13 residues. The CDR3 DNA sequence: TGCGCCAGCAGTCAAGGCACTCCAGGCAAGCAGTTCTTC. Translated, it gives CASSQGTPGKQFF.

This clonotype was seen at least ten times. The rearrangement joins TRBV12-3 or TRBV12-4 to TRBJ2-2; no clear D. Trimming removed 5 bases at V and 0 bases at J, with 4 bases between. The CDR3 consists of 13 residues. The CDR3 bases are TGTGCCAGCAGTCCAACGAACACCGGGGAGCTGTTTTTT. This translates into CASSPTNTGELFF.

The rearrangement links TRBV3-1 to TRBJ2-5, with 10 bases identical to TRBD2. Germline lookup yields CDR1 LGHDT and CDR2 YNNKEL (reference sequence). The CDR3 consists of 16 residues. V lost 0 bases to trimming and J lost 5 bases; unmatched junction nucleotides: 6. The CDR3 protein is CASSQDLAGAGETQYF. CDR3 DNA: TGTGCCAGCAGCCAAGACCTAGCGGGAGCCGGGGAGACCCAGTACTTC.

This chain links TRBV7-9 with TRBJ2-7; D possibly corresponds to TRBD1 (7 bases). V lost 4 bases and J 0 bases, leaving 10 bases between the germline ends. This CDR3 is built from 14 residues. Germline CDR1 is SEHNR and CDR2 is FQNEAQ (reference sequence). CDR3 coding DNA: TGTGCCAGCAGCTGGGGGGACAGCTCCTACGAGCAGTACTTC. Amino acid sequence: CASSWGDSSYEQYF.

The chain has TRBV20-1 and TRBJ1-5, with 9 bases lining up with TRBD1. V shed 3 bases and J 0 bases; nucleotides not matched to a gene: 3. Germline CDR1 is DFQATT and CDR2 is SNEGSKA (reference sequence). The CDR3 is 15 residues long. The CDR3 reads CSASRQGDSNQPQHF. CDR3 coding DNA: TGCAGTGCTAGTCGACAGGGGGATAGCAATCAGCCCCAGCATTTT.

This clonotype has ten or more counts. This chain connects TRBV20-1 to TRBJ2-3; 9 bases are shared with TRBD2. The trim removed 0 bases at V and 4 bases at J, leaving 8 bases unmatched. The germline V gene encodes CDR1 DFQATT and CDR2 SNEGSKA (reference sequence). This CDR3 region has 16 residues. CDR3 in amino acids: CSARDSSGAIPDTQYF. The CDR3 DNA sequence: TGCAGTGCTAGAGATTCTAGCGGGGCGATCCCAGATACGCAGTATTTT.

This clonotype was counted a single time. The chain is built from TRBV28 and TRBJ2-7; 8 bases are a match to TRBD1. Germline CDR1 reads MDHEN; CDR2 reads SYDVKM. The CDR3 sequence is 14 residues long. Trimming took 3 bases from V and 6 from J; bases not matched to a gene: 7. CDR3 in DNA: TGTGCCAGCAGTTTTACAGGGGGTGTTGCCGAGCAGTACTTC. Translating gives CASSFTGGVAEQYF.